The 30 T cell receptor beta chains given below trace back to one sample, sequenced in a study of blood T cell repertoires in COVID-19. The assay was immunoSEQ multiplex PCR, and TCRdb's table has in-frame clones only and misses some. The sample has roughly 250,000 clones; about 89% are singletons. The sequencing input was PBMCs or T cells enriched from blood (not recorded which). These receptors were obtained from a human donor in a cohort exposed to, infected with or recovered from COVID-19 (not recorded which). The donor label of this sample is uncertain.

V is TRBV4-1 and J is TRBJ2-1, with TRBD2 matching 10 bases. J was trimmed by 4 bases and V by 4 bases; bases with no gene match: 7. The CDR3 covers 16 residues. From germline, CDR1 is MGHRA and CDR2 YSYEKL. The CDR3: CASSRVLAGAYNEQFF. CDR3 DNA: TGCGCCAGCAGCCGGGTCCTAGCGGGGGCTTACAATGAGCAGTTCTTC.

The chain joins TRBV7-8 to TRBJ2-7, with 9 bases that match TRBD1. Germline lookup yields CDR1 SGHVS and CDR2 FQNEAQ. This CDR3 comprises 17 residues. Trimming took 5 bases from V and 0 from J; bases not matched to a gene: 11. CDR3 residues: CASSEPITGGASYEQYF. The CDR3 bases are TGTGCCAGCAGCGAACCTATAACAGGGGGCGCCTCCTACGAGCAGTACTTC.

The rearrangement links TRBV29-1 to TRBJ1-2, with TRBD1 matching over 10 bases. Losses at the gene ends were 3 bases for V and 5 bases for J; bases not matched to a gene: 3. This CDR3 has 13 residues. The germline V gene has CDR1 SQVTM and CDR2 ANQGSEA. CDR3 sequence (DNA): TGCAGCGTTGATAAGGACAGGGGGTATGGCTACACCTTC. Translated, it gives CSVDKDRGYGYTF.

As DNA, the CDR3 is TGTGCCAGCAGCCATTCCCAGGTTAACACTGAAGCTTTCTTT. Protein: CASSHSQVNTEAFF. The chain joins TRBV3-1 (or the pseudogene TRBV3-2) to TRBJ1-1; D not resolved. There are 14 residues in the CDR3. The V end lost 3 bases, the J end lost 2 bases, and 10 bases lay between the germline ends. The V gene's germline CDR1 is LGHDT and CDR2 YNNKEL (reference sequence).

This chain links TRBV7-9 with TRBJ2-3, with D possibly matching TRBD2 (6 bases). Looked up from germline, CDR1 is SEHNR and CDR2 is FQNEAQ (reference sequence). The V gene lost 5 bases and the J gene lost 2 bases, with 11 bases spanning the gap. This CDR3 is 14 amino acids long. This CDR3 is CASSPGDLTDTQYF. In DNA, the CDR3 is TGTGCCAGCAGCCCGGGGGACCTCACAGATACGCAGTATTTT.

This sequence joins TRBV30 and TRBJ1-6; D possibly corresponds to TRBD1 (5 bases). The ends were cut back, 2 bases at V and 7 bases at J, with 12 bases in the middle. The CDR3 extends over 14 amino acids. Germline V gene lookup returns CDR1 GTSNPN and CDR2 SVGIG (reference sequence). The CDR3 nucleotides are TGTGCCTGGAGTAACAGGCTAAGGAATTCACCCCTCCACTTT. Translated, it gives CAWSNRLRNSPLHF.

J is TRBJ1-2 and V is TRBV15; 8 positions agree with TRBD1. This CDR3 has 16 amino acids. J was trimmed by 3 bases and V by 8 bases; bases with no gene match: 14. In germline, CDR1 is LNHNV, CDR2 YYDKDF (reference sequence). Here the CDR3 reads CATETERQGSYYGYTF. CDR3 DNA: TGTGCCACCGAAACAGAGAGACAGGGGAGCTACTATGGCTACACCTTC.

The chain couples TRBV5-1 to TRBJ1-1, with D unresolved. Germline V gene lookup returns CDR1 SGHRS and CDR2 YFSETQ. This CDR3 has 14 residues. V lost 1 base and J 1 base, leaving 8 bases between the germline ends. CDR3 DNA sequence: TGCGCCAGCAGCTTGCAGGCGACGAACACTGAAGCTTTCTTT. Encoded protein: CASSLQATNTEAFF.

In this sample, this clone turned up once. This chain connects TRBV9 to TRBJ1-6; D unclear. The CDR3 runs 14 residues. Trimming removed 1 base from V and 9 bases from J, with 11 bases in between. Germline loops: CDR1 SGDLS, CDR2 YYNGEE. The CDR3 nucleotides are TGTGCCAGCAGCGTACAAGAGGGCAGTTCACCCCTCCACTTT. It encodes CASSVQEGSSPLHF.

CDR3 sequence reads: CATVAANSYGYTF. The DNA of the CDR3 is TGTGCCACCGTGGCGGCGAATAGCTATGGCTACACCTTC. The chain recombines TRBV15 with TRBJ1-2, with unresolved D. The CDR3 extends over 13 amino acids. CDR1 LNHNV and CDR2 YYDKDF come from the germline V gene (reference sequence). The ends were cut back, 8 bases at V and 4 bases at J, with 14 bases in the middle.

V gene TRBV18 combines with J gene TRBJ2-5; a possible D gene is TRBD1 (6 bases). The V end lost 5 bases, the J end lost 4 bases, and 11 bases lay between the germline ends. Germline CDR1 reads KGHSH; CDR2 reads LQKENI. This CDR3 contains 13 residues. This CDR3 is CASSTGSAETQYF. The CDR3 DNA is TGTGCCAGCTCAACAGGGTCGGCAGAGACCCAGTACTTC. Full variable domain (missing parts from reference TRBV18 and TRBJ2-5): NAGVMQNPRHLVRRRGQEARLRCSPMKGHSHVYWYRQLPEEGLKFMVYLQKENIIDESGMPKERFSAEFPKEGPSILRIQQVVRGDSAAYFCASSTGSAETQYFGPGTRLLVL.

The V gene is TRBV5-1, the J gene TRBJ1-2; maybe TRBD1 (6 bases). V was clipped by 0 bases and J by 9 bases, with 18 bases between them. Germline CDR1 is SGHRS and CDR2 is YFSETQ. The CDR3 loop spans 15 amino acids. DNA for the CDR3: TGCGCCAGCAGCTTGGGGAATGCAGGGGTACAAAGCTACACCTTC. Protein sequence: CASSLGNAGVQSYTF.

The chain employs TRBV7-3 and TRBJ1-1; no reliable D call. This CDR3 is 13 amino acids long. Trimming removed 6 bases from V and 0 bases from J, with 8 bases in between. In germline, CDR1 is SGHTA, CDR2 FQGTGA. CDR3 in amino acids: CASREDLNTEAFF. CDR3 DNA: TGTGCCAGCAGAGAGGATTTGAACACTGAAGCTTTCTTT.

The chain recombines TRBV2 with TRBJ2-2, with 7 bases that match TRBD2. With 5 bases clipped from V and 0 bases from J, the junction kept 0 bases outside the gene matches. This CDR3 contains 14 residues. CDR1 SNHLY and CDR2 FYNNEI come from the germline V gene. The CDR3 region is CASSSGANTGELFF. CDR3 DNA sequence: TGTGCCAGCAGTAGCGGGGCGAACACCGGGGAGCTGTTTTTT.

The gene calls are TRBV28 and TRBJ1-5, with no clear D. The CDR3 is 16 amino acids. Germline V gives CDR1 MDHEN, CDR2 SYDVKM. The V gene lost 4 bases and the J gene lost 3 bases, with 16 bases spanning the gap. This CDR3 is CASSSRSIRDNQPQHF. CDR3 in DNA: TGTGCCAGCAGTTCCCGAAGCATTCGGGACAATCAGCCCCAGCATTTT.

V and J are TRBV11-3 and TRBJ2-1, with D possibly being TRBD1 (5 bases). This CDR3 has 13 amino acids. In germline, CDR1 is SGHNT, CDR2 YENEEA. Trimming removed 1 base at V and 9 bases at J, with 10 bases between. The CDR3 DNA reads as TGTGCCAGCAGCTTAGTCCTTCAGGGTGAGCAGTTCTTC. Its protein is CASSLVLQGEQFF. The full variable domain, its missing parts supplied by reference TRBV11-3 and TRBJ2-1, is EAGVVQSPRYKIIEKKQPVAFWCNPISGHNTLYWYLQNLGQGPELLIRYENEEAVDDSQLPKDRFSAERLKGVDSTLKIQPAELGDSAVYLCASSLVLQGEQFFGPGTRLTVL.

The chain couples TRBV13 to TRBJ2-5; D unclear. The germline V and J ends were trimmed by 1 base and 5 bases, with 5 bases remaining between them. Germline CDR1 and CDR2: PRHDT and FYEKMQ (reference sequence). This CDR3 region has 12 residues. The DNA of the CDR3 is TGTGCCAGCAGCTTAGAAGAGGAGACCCAGTACTTC. Protein sequence: CASSLEEETQYF.

The chain uses TRBV9 and TRBJ2-3, with 9 nucleotides matching TRBD2. Trimming at V came to 0 bases and at J to 6 bases, leaving 8 bases not matched to a gene. Germline loops: CDR1 SGDLS, CDR2 YYNGEE. The CDR3 has 16 residues. The CDR3 DNA is TGTGCCAGCAGCGTAGCCAAGCGGGGGGATTGGGATACGCAGTATTTT. This translates into CASSVAKRGDWDTQYF.

This clone has only one observation. The J gene is TRBJ1-2, the V gene TRBV19; D is undetermined. CDR3 size: 11 residues. CDR1 LNHDA and CDR2 SQIVND come from the germline V gene (reference sequence). V shed 9 bases and J shed 4 bases, with 9 bases lying between them. The CDR3 DNA follows: TGTGCCAGCACCGGGTTCTATGGCTACACCTTC. It translates to CASTGFYGYTF.

V gene TRBV19 combines with J gene TRBJ1-5; no reliable D call. Germline values: CDR1 LNHDA, CDR2 SQIVND (reference sequence). CDR3 length equals 13 residues. The V end lost 8 bases, the J end lost 2 bases, and 10 bases lay between the germline ends. The CDR3, as DNA: TGTGCCAGTCTCGGGAGGGGCAATCAGCCCCAGCATTTT. It yields the protein CASLGRGNQPQHF.

In DNA, the CDR3 is TGTGCCAGCAGCCAAGAGAGGCTAGCGGGGCGTCTTGGGCAGTTCTTC. It specifies CASSQERLAGRLGQFF. V and J are TRBV14 and TRBJ2-1, with TRBD2 matching over 9 bases. The V gene's germline CDR1 is SGHDN and CDR2 FVKESK. The CDR3 length is 16 residues. V dropped 0 bases and J dropped 12; count of bases not matched to a gene: 12.

V gene TRBV5-5 combines with J gene TRBJ2-7; 10 nucleotides line up with TRBD2. CDR3 size: 20 residues. Germline assignment: CDR1 SGHKS and CDR2 YYEKEE (reference sequence). The V segment lost 1 base and the J segment 6 bases; nucleotides outside the gene matches: 22. CDR3 sequence (DNA): TGTGCCAGCAGCTTGCGTGTGTTTAGCGGGGGGATCTCTCTCTCTCGCGAGCAGTACTTC. This encodes CASSLRVFSGGISLSREQYF.

This clone appeared once. The chain has TRBV6-5 and TRBJ1-4; the D gene is possibly TRBD1 (5 bases). V lost 6 bases to trimming and J lost 7 bases, with 9 bases between them. In germline, CDR1 is MNHEY, CDR2 SVGAGI. The CDR3 extends over 12 amino acids. The CDR3 spells CASSREGEKLFF. CDR3 nucleotides: TGTGCCAGCAGCAGGGAGGGTGAAAAACTGTTTTTT.

The chain carries TRBV25-1 and TRBJ1-4; D is uncertain. The V end was cut by 4 bases, the J end by 1 base, with 13 bases between. CDR1 and CDR2 from the germline V gene are MGHDK and SYGVNS. The CDR3 extends over 16 amino acids. As DNA, the CDR3 is TGTGCCAGCAGTGGCATACCCGGGAGAACTAATGAAAAACTGTTTTTT. It codes for CASSGIPGRTNEKLFF.

The chain employs TRBV7-9 and TRBJ1-1; possibly TRBD1 for D (6 bases). V gave up 5 bases and J gave up 11 bases, with 21 bases separating them. This CDR3 spans 14 amino acids. Germline CDR1 reads SEHNR; CDR2 reads FQNEAQ (reference sequence). Here the CDR3 reads CASSIGAGGRDAFF. CDR3 nucleotides: TGTGCCAGCAGCATTGGGGCCGGGGGGCGAGATGCTTTCTTT. Complete variable domain (other parts from reference TRBV7-9 and TRBJ1-1): DTGVSQNPRHKITKRGQNVTFRCDPISEHNRLYWYRQTLGQGPEFLTYFQNEAQLEKSRLLSDRFSAERPKGSFSTLEIQRTEQGDSAMYLCASSIGAGGRDAFFGQGTRLTVV.

This chain links TRBV7-3 with TRBJ2-5; TRBD1 aligns across 9 bases. The ends lost 4 bases at V and 4 bases at J; junction bases unmatched: 7. Per the germline V gene, CDR1 is SGHTA and CDR2 is FQGTGA. The CDR3 is made up of 15 amino acids. CDR3 amino acids: CASSSRTGAAETQYF. The CDR3, as DNA: TGTGCCAGCAGCTCCCGGACAGGGGCTGCAGAGACCCAGTACTTC.

V is TRBV3-1 (or the pseudogene TRBV3-2) and J is TRBJ1-4, with 8 nucleotides matching TRBD1. From germline, CDR1 is LGHDT and CDR2 YNNKEL (reference sequence). CDR3 length: 15 amino acids. With V trimmed by 6 bases and J by 9 bases, 12 bases remained unmatched. This CDR3 reads CASSPSGQGSKKLFF. The CDR3 nucleotides are TGTGCCAGCAGTCCTAGTGGACAGGGATCAAAAAAACTGTTTTTT.

CDR3 in amino acids: CASSPQGYRGEEAFF. The DNA of the CDR3 is TGTGCCAGTAGTCCCCAAGGATACAGGGGGGAGGAAGCTTTCTTT. The J gene is TRBJ1-1, the V gene TRBV19; TRBD1 matches 8 bases. V lost 5 bases to trimming and J lost 8 bases; unmatched junction nucleotides: 13. The CDR3 has 15 residues. Germline V gene sequence: CDR1 LNHDA, CDR2 SQIVND (reference sequence).

The V gene is TRBV3-1 (or the pseudogene TRBV3-2), the J gene TRBJ2-7; 8 bases are a match to TRBD2. With V trimmed by 1 base and J by 6 bases, 5 bases remained unmatched. There are 14 residues in the CDR3. Germline loops: CDR1 LGHDT, CDR2 YNNKEL (reference sequence). The CDR3 spells CASSQAERGIEQYF. DNA for the CDR3: TGTGCCAGCAGCCAAGCTGAGCGGGGGATCGAGCAGTACTTC.

The V call is TRBV6-2 or TRBV6-3, the J call TRBJ1-6, with TRBD1 matching 7 bases. The J segment lost 7 bases and the V segment lost 5 bases, leaving 17 bases of the junction unmatched. Germline CDR1 reads MNHEY; CDR2 reads SVGEGT. The CDR3 has 18 residues. The CDR3 region has the DNA TGTGCCAGCAGTCTACGGGACAGAGCCCATCTAAGGAATTCACCCCTCCACTTT. This encodes CASSLRDRAHLRNSPLHF.